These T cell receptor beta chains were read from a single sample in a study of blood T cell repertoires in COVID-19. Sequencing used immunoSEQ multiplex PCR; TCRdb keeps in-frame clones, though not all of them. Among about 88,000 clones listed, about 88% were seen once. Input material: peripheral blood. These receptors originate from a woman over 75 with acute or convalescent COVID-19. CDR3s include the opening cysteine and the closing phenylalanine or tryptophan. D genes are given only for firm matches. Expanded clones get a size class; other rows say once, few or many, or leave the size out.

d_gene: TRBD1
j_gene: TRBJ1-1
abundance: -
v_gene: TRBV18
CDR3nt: TGTGCCAGCTCACTTCGGGACAGTACCATGAACACTGAAGCTTTCTTT
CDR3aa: CASSLRDSTMNTEAFF

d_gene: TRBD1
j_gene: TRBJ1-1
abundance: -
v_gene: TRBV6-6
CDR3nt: TGTGCCAGCCAGGGGGGGAACACTGAAGCTTTCTTT
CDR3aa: CASQGGNTEAFF

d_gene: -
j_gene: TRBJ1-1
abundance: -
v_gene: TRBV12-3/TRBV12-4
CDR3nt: TGTGCCAGCCGATCGACAGTAGGGGCTTTCTTT
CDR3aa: CASRSTVGAFF

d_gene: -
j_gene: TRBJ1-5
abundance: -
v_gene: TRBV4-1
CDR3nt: TGCGCCAGCAGCCAAGATCCCCAGGGAAATCAGCCCCAGCATTTT
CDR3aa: CASSQDPQGNQPQHF

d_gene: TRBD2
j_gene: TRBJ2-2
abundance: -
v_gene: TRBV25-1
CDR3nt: TGTGCCAGCAGTGAGGACCGACCGGGACTACCGAACACCGGGGAGCTGTTTTTT
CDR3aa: CASSEDRPGLPNTGELFF

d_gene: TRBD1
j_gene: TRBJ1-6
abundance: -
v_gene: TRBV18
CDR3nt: TGTGCCAGCTCCGGACAGGGATCCTATAATTCACCCCTCCACTTT
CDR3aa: CASSGQGSYNSPLHF

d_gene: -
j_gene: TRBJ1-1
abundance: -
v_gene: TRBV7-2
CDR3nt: TGTGCCAGCAGCTGGGCCGGGGATTACACTGAAGCTTTCTTT
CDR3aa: CASSWAGDYTEAFF

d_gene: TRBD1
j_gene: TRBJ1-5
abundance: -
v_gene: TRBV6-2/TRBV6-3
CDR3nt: TGTGCCAGCAGTCCGGACAGGGAAGGACAGCCCCAGCATTTT
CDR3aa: CASSPDREGQPQHF

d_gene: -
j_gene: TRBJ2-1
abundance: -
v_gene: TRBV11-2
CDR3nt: TGTGCCAGCAGCTTAAACAACTACAATGAGCAGTTCTTC
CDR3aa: CASSLNNYNEQFF

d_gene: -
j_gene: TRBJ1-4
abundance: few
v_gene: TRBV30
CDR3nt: TGTGCCTGGAGTGTACGGGGGGCAGGGGAAAAACTGTTTTTT
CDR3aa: CAWSVRGAGEKLFF

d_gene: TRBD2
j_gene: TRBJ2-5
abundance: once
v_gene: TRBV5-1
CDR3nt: TGCGCCAGCAGCTTGGCCCTTGGACTAGCGGGAGGGCCTACGGAGGAGACCCAGTACTTC
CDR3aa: CASSLALGLAGGPTEETQYF

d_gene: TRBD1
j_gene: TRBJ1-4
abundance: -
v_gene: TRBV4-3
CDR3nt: TGCGCCAGCAGCCAAGATCTGACCAGGGGGCGAACTAATGAAAAACTGTTTTTT
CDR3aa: CASSQDLTRGRTNEKLFF

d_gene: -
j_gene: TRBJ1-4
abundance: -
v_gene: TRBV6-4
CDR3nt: TGTGCCAGCATGGAAGGGCCCCTAGCCAGGGAAAAACTGTTTTTT
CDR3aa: CASMEGPLAREKLFF

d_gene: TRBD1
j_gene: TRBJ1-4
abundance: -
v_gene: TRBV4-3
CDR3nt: TGCGCCAGCAGCCAATCCTGGGGGGACAGCAGCGAACAAAAGCTGTTTTTT
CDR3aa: CASSQSWGDSSEQKLFF

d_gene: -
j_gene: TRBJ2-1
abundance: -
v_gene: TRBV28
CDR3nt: TGTGCCAGCAGGGACTTGGGTGAGCAGTTCTTC
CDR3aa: CASRDLGEQFF

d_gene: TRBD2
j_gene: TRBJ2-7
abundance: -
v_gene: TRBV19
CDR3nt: TGTGCCAGTAGGGCTAGCGGGTGGAGCTCCTACGAGCAGTACTTC
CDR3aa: CASRASGWSSYEQYF

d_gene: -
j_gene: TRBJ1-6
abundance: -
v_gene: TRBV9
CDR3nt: TGTGCCAGCAGCGTAGGAACAGCTTATAATTCACCCCTCCACTTT
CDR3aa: CASSVGTAYNSPLHF

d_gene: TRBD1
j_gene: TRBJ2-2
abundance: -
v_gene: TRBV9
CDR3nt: TGTGCCAGCAGCGTAGTGGACAGGGTTGCCGGGGAGCTGTTTTTT
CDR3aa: CASSVVDRVAGELFF